The 26 T cell receptor beta chains below come from one sample, sequenced in a study of shared clonotypes between healthy human individuals. Produced via immunoSEQ multiplex PCR; TCRdb's table is partial and in-frame only. This sample has millions of clones, with about 95% found just once. Terminally differentiated effector memory CD45RA+ cells were left out of the naive CD8 fraction, which was CD45RO-negative and positively selected for CCR7. Input material: naive CD8+ T cells sorted from blood. These receptors all stem from a man aged 18 to 29 in good health.

The gene calls are TRBV19 and TRBJ1-1; a weak D match, TRBD1 (5 bases). The CDR3 has 14 amino acids. The V end lost 5 bases, the J end lost 4 bases, and 14 bases lay between the germline ends. Germline V gene lookup returns CDR1 LNHDA and CDR2 SQIVND (reference sequence). Written as DNA, the CDR3 is TGTGCCAGTAGTTCACAGGAAGGGAGCACTGAAGCTTTCTTT. The encoded protein is CASSSQEGSTEAFF.

Concerning this clone: Other nucleotide sequences from this sample produce the same CDR3. V is TRBV30 and J is TRBJ2-7; D unclear. Germline V gene lookup returns CDR1 GTSNPN and CDR2 SVGIG (reference sequence). Trimming cost V 0 bases and J 6 bases, with 6 bases left between them. CDR3 length: 11 amino acids. In DNA, the CDR3 is TGTGCCTGGAGTGTGGGTGCCGAGCAGTACTTC. This gives the protein CAWSVGAEQYF.

The rearrangement joins TRBV20-1 to TRBJ1-1; the D gene is possibly TRBD1 (5 bases). Germline CDR1 DFQATT, CDR2 SNEGSKA (reference sequence). The ends were cut back, 3 bases at V and 7 bases at J, with 9 bases in the middle. This CDR3 comprises 11 residues. In DNA form, the CDR3 reads TGCAGTGCTAGTCCAGGGCTTGAAGCTTTCTTT. Translating gives CSASPGLEAFF.

The CDR3 loop reads CASSFPQLAGGTYEQYF. CDR3 nucleotide sequence: TGTGCCAGCAGTTTCCCCCAACTAGCGGGGGGAACCTACGAGCAGTACTTC. The J gene is TRBJ2-7, the V gene TRBV28; 12 bases line up with TRBD2. Germline assignment: CDR1 MDHEN and CDR2 SYDVKM. J gave up 2 bases and V 3 bases, and 8 bases lay outside the gene matches. This CDR3 comprises 17 residues.

V is TRBV29-1 and J is TRBJ1-2, with 9 bases aligning to TRBD1. J lost 8 bases, V lost 2 bases, and 6 bases had no gene match. Per the germline V gene, CDR1 is SQVTM and CDR2 is ANQGSEA. CDR3 length equals 13 residues. CDR3 sequence: CSVERGTGPGYTF. CDR3 bases: TGCAGCGTTGAAAGGGGGACAGGGCCCGGCTACACCTTC.

The chain recombines TRBV30 with TRBJ2-3; D possibly corresponds to TRBD2 (5 bases). Between the trimmed V and J ends, which lost 0 bases and 2 bases, there was a span of 9 bases. Germline CDR1 reads GTSNPN; CDR2 reads SVGIG (reference sequence). The CDR3 is 14 amino acids. The CDR3 nucleotides are TGTGCCTGGAGTGTGGCTAGCCCCACAGATACGCAGTATTTT. Its translation is CAWSVASPTDTQYF.

The CDR3 here is CATHRGTGKGLPNYGYTF. In nucleotides, the CDR3 is TGTGCCACCCACCGCGGGACAGGAAAGGGGCTACCTAACTATGGCTACACCTTC. The V and J genes are TRBV19 and TRBJ1-2; TRBD1 agrees at 8 bases. The junction had 19 bases not matched to a gene; V was cut back by 10 bases and J by 0 bases. The germline V gene has CDR1 LNHDA and CDR2 SQIVND (reference sequence). The CDR3 runs to 18 residues.

This chain links TRBV7-2 with TRBJ1-5; tentatively, D is TRBD1 (5 bases). Looked up from germline, CDR1 is SGHTA and CDR2 is FQGNSA. The V end lost 2 bases, the J end lost 4 bases, and 18 bases lay between the germline ends. CDR3 size: 17 residues. The CDR3 spells CASSLHIGLRGNQPQHF. CDR3 sequence (DNA): TGTGCCAGCAGCTTACACATAGGTCTGAGGGGAAATCAGCCCCAGCATTTT.

The chain couples TRBV5-1 to TRBJ2-5; D possibly corresponds to TRBD1 (5 bases). The CDR3 is made up of 15 amino acids. Germline lookup yields CDR1 SGHRS and CDR2 YFSETQ. V lost 0 bases and J lost 1, with 10 bases in between. The DNA of the CDR3 is TGCGCCAGCAGCTTGGCCTTGCAGGGCCAAGAGACCCAGTACTTC. It specifies CASSLALQGQETQYF.

The chain joins TRBV7-2 to TRBJ2-7; 11 bases align to TRBD2. Germline V gives CDR1 SGHTA, CDR2 FQGNSA. This CDR3 region has 15 residues. V dropped 5 bases and J dropped 4; count of bases not matched to a gene: 7. The CDR3 coding sequence is TGTGCCAGCAGCCTCTTAGCGGGAGGGCAGTACGAGCAGTACTTC. Its protein is CASSLLAGGQYEQYF.

As concerns this clone: The sample contains more than one DNA sequence encoding this CDR3. The V gene is TRBV5-6, the J gene TRBJ2-7; unclear D gene. Germline loops: CDR1 SGHDT, CDR2 YYEEEE. The CDR3 has 12 amino acids. Trimming pared 3 bases from V and 4 bases from J, leaving 8 bases between. CDR3 DNA: TGTGCCAGCAGCTCTCAGGATTACGAGCAGTACTTC. Translation: CASSSQDYEQYF.

V is TRBV6-1 and J is TRBJ2-7; TRBD1 agrees at 11 bases. J gave up 3 bases and V 5 bases, and 12 bases lay outside the gene matches. Per the germline V gene, CDR1 is MNHNS and CDR2 is SASEGT. This CDR3 is 17 amino acids long. CDR3 sequence reads: CASSKEPWDRGIYEQYF. In DNA, the CDR3 is TGTGCCAGCAGTAAAGAACCCTGGGACAGGGGGATCTACGAGCAGTACTTC.

The chain is built from TRBV11-2 and TRBJ2-3; 8 bases map to TRBD1. Germline values: CDR1 SGHAT, CDR2 FQNNGV. The V gene end was trimmed by 3 bases and the J gene end by 3 bases; junction bases not matched to a gene: 17. The CDR3 sequence is 19 residues long. The CDR3 DNA reads TGTGCCAGCAGCTTCGGGCGGACAGGGAGGCGTATAGAAACAGATACGCAGTATTTT. Translating gives CASSFGRTGRRIETDTQYF.

V usage is TRBV29-1 and J usage is TRBJ2-2; 7 bases are a match to TRBD1. Germline trimming cut 8 bases from V and 2 bases from J; bases unmatched to any gene: 11. Per the germline V gene, CDR1 is SQVTM and CDR2 is ANQGSEA. This CDR3 region has 15 residues. The CDR3 region is CSPRGQLENTGELFF. The DNA of the CDR3 is TGCAGCCCCAGGGGACAGCTCGAAAACACCGGGGAGCTGTTTTTT.

The chain combines TRBV4-1 with TRBJ1-2; 7 positions agree with TRBD1. The V gene's germline CDR1 is MGHRA and CDR2 YSYEKL. V was pared by 0 bases and J by 8 bases, with 9 bases of the junction left unmatched. The CDR3 is made up of 15 amino acids. The chain's CDR3 is CASSQDRAGGSGYTF. The DNA of the CDR3 is TGCGCCAGCAGCCAAGATCGGGCAGGGGGATCCGGCTACACCTTC.

On this clone itself: At the DNA level, this CDR3 is encoded by other sequences in the same sample as well. The chain is built from TRBV4-3 and TRBJ2-1; TRBD2 matches 8 bases. This CDR3 region has 15 residues. Germline assignment: CDR1 LGHNA and CDR2 YSLEER. The V segment lost 1 base and the J segment 4 bases; nucleotides outside the gene matches: 3. The CDR3 protein is CASSQGSSGYNEQFF. CDR3 in DNA: TGCGCCAGCAGCCAAGGTTCTAGCGGGTACAATGAGCAGTTCTTC.

This chain joins TRBV5-6 and TRBJ2-1; D is possibly TRBD1 or TRBD2 (6 bases each). This CDR3 has 15 residues. In germline, CDR1 is SGHDT, CDR2 YYEEEE. V was cut by 4 bases and J by 12 bases, with 23 bases left in between. CDR3 amino acids: CASSVGGSGVSGQFF. In nucleotides, the CDR3 is TGTGCCAGCAGCGTGGGGGGATCAGGGGTTTCCGGGCAGTTCTTC. The full variable domain, in which reference TRBV5-6 and TRBJ2-1 provide the parts outside the CDR3, is DAGVTQSPTHLIKTRGQQVTLRCSPKSGHDTVSWYQQALGQGPQFIFQYYEEEERQRGNFPDRFSGHQFPNYSSELNVNALLLGDSALYLCASSVGGSGVSGQFFGPGTRLTVL.

This chain uses TRBV6-1 with TRBJ1-2, with 7 bases identical to TRBD1. The germline CDR1 and CDR2 sequences are MNHNS and SASEGT. CDR3 length equals 14 residues. Trimming took 4 bases from V and 4 from J; bases not matched to a gene: 6. The CDR3 loop is CASSGTGGLYGYTF. The CDR3 DNA reads as TGTGCCAGCAGTGGGACAGGTGGACTCTATGGCTACACCTTC.

Remarks on this clone: Other DNA sequences from this sample encode an identical CDR3 as well. The rearrangement uses TRBV19 and TRBJ2-1; D unclear. V gave up 0 bases and J gave up 4 bases, with 4 bases separating them. Germline CDR1 LNHDA, CDR2 SQIVND (reference sequence). This CDR3 has 13 amino acids. CDR3 coding DNA: TGTGCCAGTAGTATAGATCTGTACAATGAGCAGTTCTTC. The encoded protein is CASSIDLYNEQFF.

Turning to this clone: At the DNA level, this CDR3 is encoded by other sequences in the same sample as well. The chain joins TRBV27 to TRBJ2-7; 7 bases agree with TRBD2. The CDR3 covers 14 residues. Germline CDR1 is MNHEY and CDR2 is SMNVEV (reference sequence). J lost 3 bases, V lost 1 base, and 3 bases had no gene match. The CDR3 bases are TGTGCCAGCAGTTTATTAGCTAGCGGCTACGAGCAGTACTTC. Translating it yields CASSLLASGYEQYF.

CDR3 loop: CASSVGTDGSPLHF. CDR3 coding DNA: TGTGCCAGCAGCGTAGGGACAGACGGTTCACCCCTCCACTTT. The gene calls are TRBV9 and TRBJ1-6, with D possibly being TRBD1 (6 bases). Per the germline V gene, CDR1 is SGDLS and CDR2 is YYNGEE. The CDR3 extends over 14 amino acids. V lost 0 bases and J lost 9, with 10 bases in between. Filled out from reference TRBV9 and TRBJ1-6, the complete variable domain reads DSGVTQTPKHLITATGQRVTLRCSPRSGDLSVYWYQQSLDQGLQFLIQYYNGEERAKGNILERFSAQQFPDLHSELNLSSLELGDSALYFCASSVGTDGSPLHFGNGTRLTVT.

This chain joins TRBV10-3 and TRBJ2-1; the D gene could be TRBD1 or TRBD2 (5 bases each). V gave up 4 bases and J gave up 4 bases, with 5 bases separating them. The germline V gene encodes CDR1 ENHRY and CDR2 SYGVKD. This CDR3 has 12 residues. Here the CDR3 DNA reads TGTGCCATCAGTGGGGGGTACAATGAGCAGTTCTTC. Amino acids: CAISGGYNEQFF.

The rearrangement joins TRBV5-6 to TRBJ2-2, with D maybe TRBD2 (6 bases). CDR3 length: 14 residues. Germline CDR1 and CDR2: SGHDT and YYEEEE. Trimming took off 3 bases at V and 6 bases at J, with 12 bases between the two ends. CDR3 nucleotides: TGTGCCAGCAGCTGGGACTTTGAGGCCGGGGAGCTGTTTTTT. Residues: CASSWDFEAGELFF.

This clone was seen a handful of times. Other DNA sequences in the same sample also yield this CDR3. The rearrangement links TRBV9 to TRBJ1-1; no clear D gene. The CDR3 runs to 11 residues. V lost 2 bases, J lost 8 bases, and 7 bases lay in between. CDR1 is SGDLS, CDR2 YYNGEE, per germline. DNA of the CDR3: TGTGCCAGCAGCGTGGGGAGGGAAGCTTTCTTT. This translates into CASSVGREAFF. Filled out from reference TRBV9 and TRBJ1-1, the complete variable domain reads DSGVTQTPKHLITATGQRVTLRCSPRSGDLSVYWYQQSLDQGLQFLIQYYNGEERAKGNILERFSAQQFPDLHSELNLSSLELGDSALYFCASSVGREAFFGQGTRLTVV.

The chain recombines TRBV29-1 with TRBJ2-1, with 11 bases lining up with TRBD2. The CDR3 sequence is 14 residues long. Germline lookup yields CDR1 SQVTM and CDR2 ANQGSEA. J was trimmed by 8 bases and V by 7 bases; bases with no gene match: 10. The CDR3 DNA is TGCAGCGAACTACGACTAGCGGGAATCTATGAGCAGTTCTTC. Translating it yields CSELRLAGIYEQFF.

This rearrangement joins TRBV4-1 to TRBJ2-7; weak D call: TRBD2 (6 bases). The germline V gene has CDR1 MGHRA and CDR2 YSYEKL. The CDR3 is 17 amino acids. Trimming cost V 1 base and J 4 bases, with 20 bases left between them. The CDR3 reads CASSQVFTGVNPYEQYF. The CDR3 nucleotides read TGCGCCAGCAGCCAAGTTTTCACGGGGGTGAATCCATACGAGCAGTACTTC.